In this sample, the clone carrying this T cell receptor beta chain turned up a few times. The junction had 3 bases not matched to a gene; V was cut back by 2 bases and J by 3 bases. Germline loops: CDR1 LGHNA, CDR2 YNFKEQ. The CDR3 is made up of 16 amino acids. One entry per CDR3 protein results from TCRdb running MiXCR on the 5' RACE reads. The table records approximately 190,000 distinct CDR3 sequences, around 20% of them present only once. This sample is drawn from a study of T-cell memory formation after mild COVID-19. This chain links TRBV4-2 with TRBJ2-7; 14 positions match TRBD2. The sequenced sample was PBMCs or a T cell subset sorted from them (not recorded which). This receptor was taken from an adult woman who had mild COVID-19 (a few samples of this study predate the infection). Cell type and time point are not known. CDR3 region: CASSQPGTSGSYEQYF. The CDR3 nucleotides read TGTGCCAGCAGCCAACCCGGGACTAGCGGGAGCTACGAGCAGTACTTC.